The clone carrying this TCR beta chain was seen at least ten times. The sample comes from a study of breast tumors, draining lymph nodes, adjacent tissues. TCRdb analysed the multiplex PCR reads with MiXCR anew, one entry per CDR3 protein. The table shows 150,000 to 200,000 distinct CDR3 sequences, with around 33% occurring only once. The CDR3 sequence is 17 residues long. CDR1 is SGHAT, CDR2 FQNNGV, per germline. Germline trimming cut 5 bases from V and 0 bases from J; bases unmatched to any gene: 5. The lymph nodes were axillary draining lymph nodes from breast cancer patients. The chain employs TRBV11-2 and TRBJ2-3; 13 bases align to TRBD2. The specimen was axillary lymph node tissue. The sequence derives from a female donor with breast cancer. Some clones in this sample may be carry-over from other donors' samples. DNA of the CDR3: TGTGCCAGCAGCAGAACTAGCGGGGGGGTGAGCACAGATACGCAGTATTTT. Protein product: CASSRTSGGVSTDTQYF.